This TCR beta chain originates from a study of blood T cells in healthy people across ages. A second 7 to 11 cycle PCR used barcoded and J-beta primers. TCRdb independently ran MiXCR on the 5' RACE reads; one entry per CDR3 protein. The sample holds roughly 1,700,000 distinct CDR3 sequences; 28% are singletons and the top ten take roughly 8.2%. This clonotype was observed many times. V gave up 1 base and J gave up 7 bases, with 23 bases separating them. The CDR3 spans 18 residues. Germline V gene lookup returns CDR1 MNHEY and CDR2 SVGEGT. Sequencing input: blood. The chain uses TRBV6-2 or TRBV6-3 and TRBJ2-1; the D call may be TRBD1 or TRBD2 (6 bases each). This TCR came from a woman aged 25 to 39 in good health. The CDR3 nucleotides are TGTGCCAGCAGTTACTACCGAGGGAGGTTCAGGGGAAGTAATGAGCAGTTCTTC. This encodes CASSYYRGRFRGSNEQFF.